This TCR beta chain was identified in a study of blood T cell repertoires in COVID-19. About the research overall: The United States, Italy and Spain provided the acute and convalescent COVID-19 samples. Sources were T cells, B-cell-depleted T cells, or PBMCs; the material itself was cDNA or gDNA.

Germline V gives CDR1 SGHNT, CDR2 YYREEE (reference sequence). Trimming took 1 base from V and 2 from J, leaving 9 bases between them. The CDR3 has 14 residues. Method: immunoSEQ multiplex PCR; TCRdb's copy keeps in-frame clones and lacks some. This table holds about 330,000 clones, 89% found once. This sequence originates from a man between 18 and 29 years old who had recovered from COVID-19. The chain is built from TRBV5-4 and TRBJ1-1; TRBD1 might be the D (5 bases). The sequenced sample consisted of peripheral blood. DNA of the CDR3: TGTGCCAGCAGCTTGTGGGGCTTCAACACTGAAGCTTTCTTT. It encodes CASSLWGFNTEAFF.